This T cell receptor beta chain was obtained from a study of cytomegalovirus exposure and HLA in healthy donors. Study-level results: It was confirmed in vitro that three of the CMV-associated chains were specific for CMV antigens. The study labeled around 160 TCR beta chains cytomegalovirus-associated.

This clone was recorded only once. What it binds is unknown. Only in-frame clones appear in the TCRdb table, and some are missing; sequencing was by immunoSEQ multiplex PCR. The sample gives about 150,000 clones, approximately 86% of which show up once; 20% to 25% is in the top ten. The receptor's source is a man younger than 35 in good health and CMV-seropositive. The sequenced material came from PBMCs.

CDR3 in amino acids: CATSRDLAVSYEQYF. CDR3 nucleotide sequence: TGTGCCACCAGCAGAGATCTTGCAGTCTCCTACGAGCAGTACTTC. The gene calls are TRBV15 and TRBJ2-7; D is unresolved. Germline-derived CDR1 and CDR2 are LNHNV and YYDKDF (reference sequence). CDR3 size: 15 residues. Between the trimmed V and J ends, which lost 0 bases and 0 bases, there was a span of 9 bases.